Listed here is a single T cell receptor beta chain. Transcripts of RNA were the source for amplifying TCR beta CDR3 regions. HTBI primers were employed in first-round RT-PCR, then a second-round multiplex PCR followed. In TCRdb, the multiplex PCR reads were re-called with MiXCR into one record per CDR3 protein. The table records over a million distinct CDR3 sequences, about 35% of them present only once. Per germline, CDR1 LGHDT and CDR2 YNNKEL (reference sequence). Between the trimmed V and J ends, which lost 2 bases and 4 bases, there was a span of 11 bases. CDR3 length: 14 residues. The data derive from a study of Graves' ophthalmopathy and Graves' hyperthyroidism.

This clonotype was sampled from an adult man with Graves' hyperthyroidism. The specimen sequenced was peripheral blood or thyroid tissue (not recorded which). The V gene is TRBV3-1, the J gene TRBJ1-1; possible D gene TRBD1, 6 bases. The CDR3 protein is CASSQLLGGTEAFF. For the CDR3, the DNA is TGTGCCAGCAGCCAATTGTTAGGGGGCACTGAAGCTTTCTTT.